This passage covers 18 T cell receptor beta chains from one sample sequenced in a study of PD-1 blockade in classical Hodgkin lymphoma. Every one of the patients relapsed after autologous stem cell transplantation (brentuximab vedotin exposure was variable). Sequenced by immunoSEQ multiplex PCR; TCRdb stores in-frame clones only, minus some. There are some 93,000 clones in the sample; roughly 87% occur only once, and around 10% lies in the top ten. Sequenced material: peripheral blood mononuclear cells (PBMCs), taken before the second cycle of nivolumab. Receptors were obtained from a human donor with classical Hodgkin lymphoma.

The chain employs TRBV7-9 and TRBJ1-6; 9 positions agree with TRBD1. The junction had 2 bases not matched to a gene; V was cut back by 0 bases and J by 8 bases. This CDR3 is built from 15 residues. Germline CDR1 SEHNR, CDR2 FQNEAQ (reference sequence). The DNA for the CDR3 is TGTGCCAGCAGCTTAGCCGGGACAGGGTATTCACCCCTCCACTTT. As protein: CASSLAGTGYSPLHF.

The chain uses TRBV19 and TRBJ2-6, with a possible D match to TRBD1 (5 bases). There are 15 residues in the CDR3. Germline V gene sequence: CDR1 LNHDA, CDR2 SQIVND (reference sequence). Trimming stripped 6 bases from V and 0 bases from J, with 9 bases between. CDR3 DNA sequence: TGTGCCAGTAGCCAACAGGTCTCTGGGGCCAACGTCCTGACTTTC. It specifies CASSQQVSGANVLTF.

The V and J genes are TRBV28 and TRBJ2-7; D is unresolved. The ends were cut back, 3 bases at V and 5 bases at J, with 14 bases in the middle. The CDR3 covers 14 residues. Germline-derived CDR1 and CDR2 are MDHEN and SYDVKM. The CDR3 DNA follows: TGTGCCAGCAGTTTTCAAAAAGGGCGCGACGAGCAGTACTTC. Translated, it gives CASSFQKGRDEQYF.

V is TRBV4-1 and J is TRBJ2-3, with D perhaps assigned TRBD1 or TRBD2 (5 bases each). The CDR3 loop spans 16 amino acids. Trimming took 0 bases from V and 1 from J, leaving 11 bases between them. Per the germline V gene, CDR1 is MGHRA and CDR2 is YSYEKL. The CDR3 region is CASSQDEGMRTDTQYF. CDR3 sequence (DNA): TGCGCCAGCAGCCAAGACGAGGGGATGCGCACAGATACGCAGTATTTT.

This chain uses TRBV9 with TRBJ2-2; a possible D gene is TRBD2 (7 bases). Per germline, CDR1 SGDLS and CDR2 YYNGEE. The CDR3 runs to 17 residues. The V end lost 0 bases, the J end lost 0 bases, and 12 bases lay between the germline ends. In DNA form, the CDR3 reads TGTGCCAGCAGCGTAGCCGCGGGGGCGACGAACACCGGGGAGCTGTTTTTT. Amino acid sequence: CASSVAAGATNTGELFF.

The chain links TRBV15 to TRBJ2-1; 10 positions agree with TRBD1. The ends lost 5 bases at V and 3 bases at J; junction bases unmatched: 10. This CDR3 contains 17 residues. Germline CDR1 reads LNHNV; CDR2 reads YYDKDF (reference sequence). The CDR3 DNA reads TGTGCCACCAGCTACCGGGACAGGGGTTTTAGCTACAATGAGCAGTTCTTC. Translated, it gives CATSYRDRGFSYNEQFF.

The V and J genes are TRBV6-5 and TRBJ2-1; the D gene is possibly TRBD2 (7 bases). The germline CDR1 and CDR2 sequences are MNHEY and SVGAGI. Trimming shortened V by 5 bases and J by 4 bases, and 12 bases separated the two germline ends. This CDR3 is built from 14 residues. CDR3 sequence: CASSNRDYYNEQFF. In DNA form, the CDR3 reads TGTGCCAGCAGTAACAGGGACTATTACAATGAGCAGTTCTTC.

The V and J genes are TRBV18 and TRBJ2-1, with D possibly TRBD2 on 5 matching bases. The CDR3 is made up of 15 amino acids. V was pared by 4 bases and J by 6 bases, with 16 bases between. The germline gives CDR1 KGHSH, CDR2 LQKENI. The CDR3 nucleotides read TGTGCCAGCTCACTCTTGACGGGGTTGGGCAATGAGCAGTTCTTC. Amino acids: CASSLLTGLGNEQFF.

This clone was observed a single time. J is TRBJ1-5 and V is TRBV6-1; tentative D call: TRBD1 (5 bases). Trimming pared 1 base from V and 2 bases from J, leaving 6 bases between. The CDR3 extends over 14 amino acids. Germline V gene sequence: CDR1 MNHNS, CDR2 SASEGT. The CDR3 spells CASSEGGRNQPQHF. As DNA, the CDR3 is TGTGCCAGCAGTGAAGGGGGCCGCAATCAGCCCCAGCATTTT.

This clone was seen only once. V is TRBV4-2 and J is TRBJ2-1; D is undetermined. Trimming stripped 5 bases from V and 6 bases from J, with 5 bases between. The CDR3 is 11 residues long. From germline, CDR1 is LGHNA and CDR2 YNFKEQ. In DNA form, the CDR3 reads TGTGCCAGCAGCTGGTTCAATGAGCAGTTCTTC. It encodes CASSWFNEQFF.

This sequence joins TRBV2 and TRBJ2-5; D ambiguous. Deletions cut 7 bases from V and 1 base from J, with 10 bases between. CDR3 length equals 13 residues. Germline CDR1 and CDR2: SNHLY and FYNNEI. CDR3 in DNA: TGTGCCAGCACAGGCACTTTCCAAGAGACCCAGTACTTC. This codes for CASTGTFQETQYF.

The J gene is TRBJ1-3, the V gene TRBV7-2; 7 bases fit TRBD1. This CDR3 has 15 amino acids. Germline V gene data show CDR1 as SGHTA and CDR2 as FQGNSA. The trim removed 0 bases at V and 3 bases at J, leaving 2 bases unmatched. This chain's CDR3 is CASSLAGGYGNTIYF. CDR3 nucleotide sequence: TGTGCCAGCAGCTTAGCAGGGGGCTATGGAAACACCATATATTTT. Full variable domain (missing parts from reference TRBV7-2 and TRBJ1-3): GAGVSQSPSNKVTEKGKDVELRCDPISGHTALYWYRQSLGQGLEFLIYFQGNSAPDKSGLPSDRFSAERTGGSVSTLTIQRTQQEDSAVYLCASSLAGGYGNTIYFGEGSWLTVV.

The chain uses TRBV27 and TRBJ2-3; TRBD1 might be the D (5 bases). V was cut by 7 bases and J by 0 bases, with 8 bases left in between. CDR1 and CDR2 from the germline V gene are MNHEY and SMNVEV (reference sequence). This CDR3 comprises 13 residues. Here the CDR3 reads CASNGASTDTQYF. The CDR3, as DNA: TGTGCCAGCAATGGGGCGAGCACAGATACGCAGTATTTT.

The table lists this clone with a few counts. The chain joins TRBV28 to TRBJ1-5; D is unresolved. CDR1 and CDR2 from the germline V gene are MDHEN and SYDVKM. V lost 3 bases to trimming and J lost 1 base, with 7 bases between them. This CDR3 is 14 amino acids long. The CDR3 loop is CASSFLSSNQPQHF. DNA of the CDR3: TGTGCCAGCAGTTTCCTTTCGAGCAATCAGCCCCAGCATTTT. Using reference TRBV28 and TRBJ1-5 for the parts outside the CDR3, the full variable domain is DVKVTQSSRYLVKRTGEKVFLECVQDMDHENMFWYRQDPGLGLRLIYFSYDVKMKEKGDIPEGYSVSREKKERFSLILESASTNQTSMYLCASSFLSSNQPQHFGDGTRLSIL.

The chain employs TRBV10-3 and TRBJ2-7; 7 bases are shared with TRBD1. The germline gives CDR1 ENHRY, CDR2 SYGVKD. Germline trimming cut 3 bases from V and 2 bases from J; bases unmatched to any gene: 1. The CDR3 is made up of 13 amino acids. The chain's CDR3 is CAISDDRAYEQYF. DNA for the CDR3: TGTGCCATCAGTGACGACAGGGCCTACGAGCAGTACTTC.

This chain connects TRBV29-1 to TRBJ1-2; a weak D match, TRBD1 (5 bases). Trimming took 6 bases from V and 1 from J, leaving 15 bases between them. The germline V gene has CDR1 SQVTM and CDR2 ANQGSEA. CDR3 length: 14 residues. CDR3 in DNA: TGCAGCGTCAAGGGGACGGCACTTAACTATGGCTACACCTTC. It yields the protein CSVKGTALNYGYTF. Using reference TRBV29-1 and TRBJ1-2 for the parts outside the CDR3, the full variable domain is SAVISQKPSRDICQRGTSLTIQCQVDSQVTMMFWYRQQPGQSLTLIATANQGSEATYESGFVIDKFPISRPNLTFSTLTVSNMSPEDSSIYLCSVKGTALNYGYTFGSGTRLTVV.

The chain uses TRBV6-1 and TRBJ2-3, with TRBD1 matching over 7 bases. Germline trimming cut 0 bases from V and 4 bases from J; bases unmatched to any gene: 13. Germline V gene lookup returns CDR1 MNHNS and CDR2 SASEGT. The CDR3 is 18 amino acids. The CDR3 reads CASSEAFKGQGTADTQYF. CDR3 nucleotides: TGTGCCAGCAGTGAAGCTTTCAAGGGGCAGGGGACAGCAGATACGCAGTATTTT.

The chain links TRBV7-3 to TRBJ2-1, with D perhaps given as TRBD1 or TRBD2 (5 bases each). The CDR3 runs 15 residues. Germline-derived CDR1 and CDR2 are SGHTA and FQGTGA. With 0 bases removed from V and 12 bases from J, the gap between germline ends came to 18 bases. This CDR3 is CASSLTGAEGAGQFF. The CDR3 DNA reads TGTGCCAGCAGCTTAACGGGTGCCGAAGGGGCGGGGCAGTTCTTC.